The present T cell receptor (beta chain) was sequenced within a study of T-cell memory formation after mild COVID-19. Overall study: TCR clustering was largely donor specific. Points from the study as a whole: Clones that contracted from day 15 to 85 were balanced CD4/CD8, while later expanders leaned CD4+. A subset of responding clones appeared in pre-infection memory, suggesting cross-reactive memory joined.

This clonotype was seen at least ten times. Its antigen remains unidentified. The length of the CDR3 is 11 residues. Trimming took 1 base from V and 3 from J, leaving 1 base between them. Germline V CDR1 and CDR2: LGHDT, YNNKEL (reference sequence). From the 5' RACE reads, TCRdb called clonotypes with MiXCR, one entry per CDR3 protein. The sample gives fewer than 500,000 distinct CDR3 sequences, about 23% of which show up once; around 12% is in the top ten. This clonotype was obtained from an adult woman who had mild COVID-19 (a few samples of this study predate the infection). Cell type and time point are not known. Sequenced sample: PBMCs or a T cell subset sorted from them (not recorded which). The V gene is TRBV3-1, the J gene TRBJ2-7; the D is unclear. The CDR3 DNA reads as TGTGCCAGCAGCCAAGTCTACGAGCAGTACTTC. Translated: CASSQVYEQYF.